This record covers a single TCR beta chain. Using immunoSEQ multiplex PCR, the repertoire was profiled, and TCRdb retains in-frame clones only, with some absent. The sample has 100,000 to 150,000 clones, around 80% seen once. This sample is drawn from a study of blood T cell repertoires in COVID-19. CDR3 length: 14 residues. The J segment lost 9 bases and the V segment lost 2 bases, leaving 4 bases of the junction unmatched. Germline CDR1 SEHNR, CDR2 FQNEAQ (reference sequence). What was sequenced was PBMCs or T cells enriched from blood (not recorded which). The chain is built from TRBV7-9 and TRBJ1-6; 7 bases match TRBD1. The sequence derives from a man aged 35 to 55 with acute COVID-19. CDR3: CASSLTGAFSPLHF. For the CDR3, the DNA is TGTGCCAGCAGCTTAACAGGGGCGTTTTCACCCCTCCACTTT.